Listed below are T cell receptor beta chains from one sample, sequenced in a study of T cell responses to AZD1222 COVID-19 vaccine. Produced via immunoSEQ multiplex PCR; TCRdb's table is partial and in-frame only. The sample lists about 93,000 clones, 65% to 90% seen once, with approximately 8% in the top ten. The sample consisted of peripheral blood, taken on day 0 of AZD1222 vaccination. All receptors come from an adult in good health. Each CDR3 is given with its conserved first and last residue. A D gene is named only where the DNA matches it firmly. Clone size is not always given. Where it is, it says once, few, many or a class for expanded clones.

CDR3 DNA: TGCGCCAGCAGCTTGGGACTAGCGGGAGGGCTAGGGACCCAGTACTTC
CDR3 protein: CASSLGLAGGLGTQYF
D gene: TRBD2
V gene: TRBV5-1
J gene: TRBJ2-5
clone size: NA
CDR3 length: 16

CDR3 DNA: TGCGCCAGCAGACTACGTGGGGAGGCCGGGGAGCTGTTTTTT
CDR3 protein: CASRLRGEAGELFF
D gene: NA
V gene: TRBV5-1
J gene: TRBJ2-2
clone size: NA
CDR3 length: 14

CDR3 DNA: TGCGCCAGCAGCTTGGCCCAGGGGTACCACGAGCAGTACTTC
CDR3 protein: CASSLAQGYHEQYF
D gene: NA
V gene: TRBV5-1
J gene: TRBJ2-7
clone size: NA
CDR3 length: 14

CDR3 DNA: TGCAGTGCTAGAGGAGGGCACGAGCAGTACTTC
CDR3 protein: CSARGGHEQYF
D gene: NA
V gene: TRBV20-1
J gene: TRBJ2-7
clone size: NA
CDR3 length: 11

CDR3 DNA: TGTGCCAGCAGCACGACAGCCCCCGCGAATTCACCCCTCCACTTT
CDR3 protein: CASSTTAPANSPLHF
D gene: NA
V gene: TRBV27
J gene: TRBJ1-6
clone size: NA
CDR3 length: 15

CDR3 DNA: TGTGCCAGCAGCCGCTTCGGGACAGGGTCCTACGAGCAGTACTTC
CDR3 protein: CASSRFGTGSYEQYF
D gene: TRBD1
V gene: TRBV7-9
J gene: TRBJ2-7
clone size: once
CDR3 length: 15

CDR3 DNA: TGTGCCAGCAGCCAAGGGGCCACTGAAGCTTTCTTT
CDR3 protein: CASSQGATEAFF
D gene: NA
V gene: TRBV14
J gene: TRBJ1-1
clone size: NA
CDR3 length: 12

CDR3 DNA: TGTGCCAGCAGCCAAGAAAGGCTAGCGGGCACCGGGGAGCTGTTTTTT
CDR3 protein: CASSQERLAGTGELFF
D gene: TRBD2
V gene: TRBV14
J gene: TRBJ2-2
clone size: NA
CDR3 length: 16

CDR3 DNA: TGTGCCAGCAGCTCGACAGAGAACACTGAAGCTTTCTTT
CDR3 protein: CASSSTENTEAFF
D gene: NA
V gene: TRBV6-5
J gene: TRBJ1-1
clone size: NA
CDR3 length: 13

CDR3 DNA: TGTGCCTGGAGCCGTCGGGTCGGCACTGAAGCTTTCTTT
CDR3 protein: CAWSRRVGTEAFF
D gene: NA
V gene: TRBV30
J gene: TRBJ1-1
clone size: NA
CDR3 length: 13

CDR3 DNA: TGTGCCAGCAGCCCGGCATCGAGCACCTCCTCCTACAATGAGCAGTTCTTC
CDR3 protein: CASSPASSTSSYNEQFF
D gene: NA
V gene: TRBV4-2
J gene: TRBJ2-1
clone size: NA
CDR3 length: 17

CDR3 DNA: TGTGCCAGCAGCTTAGATACTTCCCACTCTGGAAACACCATATATTTT
CDR3 protein: CASSLDTSHSGNTIYF
D gene: NA
V gene: TRBV7-9
J gene: TRBJ1-3
clone size: NA
CDR3 length: 16

CDR3 DNA: TGTGCCAGCAGTTTATCCTCTGCAGGGAGCACTGAAGCTTTCTTT
CDR3 protein: CASSLSSAGSTEAFF
D gene: NA
V gene: TRBV27
J gene: TRBJ1-1
clone size: NA
CDR3 length: 15

CDR3 DNA: TGTGCCAGCAGCCAACAGCGGGGTCCGCATGAAAAACTGTTTTTT
CDR3 protein: CASSQQRGPHEKLFF
D gene: NA
V gene: TRBV7-2
J gene: TRBJ1-4
clone size: few
CDR3 length: 15